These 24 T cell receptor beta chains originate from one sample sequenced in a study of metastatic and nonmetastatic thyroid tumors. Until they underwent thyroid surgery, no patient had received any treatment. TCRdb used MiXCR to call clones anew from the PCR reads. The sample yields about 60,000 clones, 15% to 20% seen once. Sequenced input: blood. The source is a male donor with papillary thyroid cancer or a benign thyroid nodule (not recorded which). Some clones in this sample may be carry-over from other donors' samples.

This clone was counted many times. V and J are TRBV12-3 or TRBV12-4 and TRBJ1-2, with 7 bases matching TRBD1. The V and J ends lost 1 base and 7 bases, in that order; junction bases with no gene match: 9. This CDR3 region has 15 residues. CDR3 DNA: TGTGCCAGCAGTTTAGGGGCAGGGGGAGAGGTTGGCTACACCTTC. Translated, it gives CASSLGAGGEVGYTF.

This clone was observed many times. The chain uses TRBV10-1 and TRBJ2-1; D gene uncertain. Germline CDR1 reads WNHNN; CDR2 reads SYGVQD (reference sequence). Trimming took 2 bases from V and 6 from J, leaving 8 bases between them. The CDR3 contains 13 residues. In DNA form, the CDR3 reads TGCGCCAGCAGTGAGAAGGCGAGCAATGAGCAGTTCTTC. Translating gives CASSEKASNEQFF.

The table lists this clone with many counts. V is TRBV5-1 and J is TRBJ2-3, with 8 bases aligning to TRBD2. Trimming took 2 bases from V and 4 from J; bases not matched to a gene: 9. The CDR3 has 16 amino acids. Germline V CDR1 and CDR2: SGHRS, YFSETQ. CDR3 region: CASSFGLALTADTQYF. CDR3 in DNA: TGCGCCAGCAGCTTTGGACTAGCTCTGACCGCAGATACGCAGTATTTT.

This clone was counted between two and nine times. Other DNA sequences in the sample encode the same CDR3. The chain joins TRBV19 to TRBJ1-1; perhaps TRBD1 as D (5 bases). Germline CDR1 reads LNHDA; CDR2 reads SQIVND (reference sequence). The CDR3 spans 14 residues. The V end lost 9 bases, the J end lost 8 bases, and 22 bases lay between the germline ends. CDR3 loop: CASRVLGEGPEAFF. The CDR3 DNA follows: TGTGCCAGCCGTGTCCTAGGGGAGGGGCCCGAAGCTTTCTTT.

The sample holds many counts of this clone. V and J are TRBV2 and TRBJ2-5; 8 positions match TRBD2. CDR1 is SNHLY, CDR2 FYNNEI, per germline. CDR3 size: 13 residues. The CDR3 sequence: CAARGEVRGTQYF. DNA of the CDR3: TGTGCTGCGCGGGGGGAAGTTCGAGGGACCCAGTACTTC.

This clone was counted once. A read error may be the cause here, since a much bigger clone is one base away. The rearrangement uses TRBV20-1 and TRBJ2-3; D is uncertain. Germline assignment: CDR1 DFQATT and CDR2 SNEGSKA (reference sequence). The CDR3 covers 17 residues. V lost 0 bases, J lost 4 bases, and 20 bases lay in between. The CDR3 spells CSARELNVHASADTQYF. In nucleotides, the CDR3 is TGCAGTGCTAGAGAATTGAACGTCCACGCGTCCGCAGATACGCAGTATTTT.

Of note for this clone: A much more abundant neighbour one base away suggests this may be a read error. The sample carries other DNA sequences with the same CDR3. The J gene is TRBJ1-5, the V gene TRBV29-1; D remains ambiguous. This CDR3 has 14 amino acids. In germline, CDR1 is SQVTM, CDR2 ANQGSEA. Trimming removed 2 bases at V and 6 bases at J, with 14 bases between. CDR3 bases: TGCAGCGTTGAACTCGCGGGTGTAGGTCAGCCCCAGCATTTT. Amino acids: CSVELAGVGQPQHF. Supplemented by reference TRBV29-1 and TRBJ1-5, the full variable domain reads SAVISQKPSRDICQRGTSLTIQCQVDSQVTMMFWYRQQPGQSLTLIATANQGSEATYESGFVIDKFPISRPNLTFSTLTVSNMSPEDSSIYLCSVELAGVGQPQHFGDGTRLSIL.

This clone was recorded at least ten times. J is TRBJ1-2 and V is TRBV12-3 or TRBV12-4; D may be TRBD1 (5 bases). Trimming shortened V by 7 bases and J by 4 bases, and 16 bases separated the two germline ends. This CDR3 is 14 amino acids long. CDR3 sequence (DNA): TGTGCCAGCAACTGGGCCGACGGGGGCTATGGCTACACCTTC. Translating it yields CASNWADGGYGYTF.

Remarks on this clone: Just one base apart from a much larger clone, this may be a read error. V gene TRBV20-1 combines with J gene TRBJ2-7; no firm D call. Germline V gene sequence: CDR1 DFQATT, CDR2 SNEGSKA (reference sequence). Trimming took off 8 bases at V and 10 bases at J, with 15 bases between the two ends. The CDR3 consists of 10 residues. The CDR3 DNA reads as TGCAGTTTAGCTGCCCTTGGACAGTACGTC. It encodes CSLAALGQYV.

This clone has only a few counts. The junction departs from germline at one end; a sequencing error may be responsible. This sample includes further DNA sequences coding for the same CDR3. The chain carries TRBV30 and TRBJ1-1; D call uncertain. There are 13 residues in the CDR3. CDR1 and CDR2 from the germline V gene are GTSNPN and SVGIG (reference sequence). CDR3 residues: CAWDEPLNTEAFF. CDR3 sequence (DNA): TGTGCCTGGGACGAACCCTTGAACACGGAAGCTTTCTTT.

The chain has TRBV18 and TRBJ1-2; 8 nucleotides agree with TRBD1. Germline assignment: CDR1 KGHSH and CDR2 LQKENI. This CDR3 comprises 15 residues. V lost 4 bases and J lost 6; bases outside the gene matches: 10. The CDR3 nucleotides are TGTGCCAGCTCACACACTGGACAGGGAGGAGATGGCTACACCTTC. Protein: CASSHTGQGGDGYTF.

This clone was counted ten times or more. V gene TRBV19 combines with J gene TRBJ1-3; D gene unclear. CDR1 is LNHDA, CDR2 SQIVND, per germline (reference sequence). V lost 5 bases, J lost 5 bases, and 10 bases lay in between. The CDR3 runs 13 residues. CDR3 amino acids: CASSSGLRNTIYF. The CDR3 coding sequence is TGTGCCAGTAGTTCCGGACTGAGAAACACCATATATTTT.

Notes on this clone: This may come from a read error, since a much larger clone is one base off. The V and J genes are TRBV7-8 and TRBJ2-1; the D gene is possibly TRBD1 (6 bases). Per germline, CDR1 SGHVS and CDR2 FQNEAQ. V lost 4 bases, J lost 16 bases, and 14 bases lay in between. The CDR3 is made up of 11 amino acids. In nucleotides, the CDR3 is TGTGCCAGCAGCTCCACAGGGCTCGATTTCTTC. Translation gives CASSSTGLDFF.

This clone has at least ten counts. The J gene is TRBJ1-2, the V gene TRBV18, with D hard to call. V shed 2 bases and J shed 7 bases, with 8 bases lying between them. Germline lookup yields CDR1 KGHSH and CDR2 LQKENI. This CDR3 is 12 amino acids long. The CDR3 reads CASSPDDGGYTF. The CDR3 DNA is TGTGCCAGCTCACCAGACGACGGTGGCTACACCTTC.

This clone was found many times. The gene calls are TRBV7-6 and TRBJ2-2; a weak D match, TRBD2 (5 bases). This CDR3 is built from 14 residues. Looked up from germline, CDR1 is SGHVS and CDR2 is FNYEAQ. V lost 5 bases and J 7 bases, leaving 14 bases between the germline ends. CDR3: CASSPTGSHGELFF. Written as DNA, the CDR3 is TGTGCCAGCAGCCCGACGGGATCCCACGGGGAGCTGTTTTTT.

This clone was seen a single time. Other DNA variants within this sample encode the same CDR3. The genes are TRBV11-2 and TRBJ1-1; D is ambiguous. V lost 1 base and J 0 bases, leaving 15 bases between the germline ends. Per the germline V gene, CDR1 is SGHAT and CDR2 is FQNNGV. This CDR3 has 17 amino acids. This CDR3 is CASSLGGPGAVNTEAFF. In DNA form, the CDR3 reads TGTGCCAGCAGCTTAGGCGGTCCGGGAGCGGTGAACACTGAAGCTTTCTTT.

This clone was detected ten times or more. As DNA, the CDR3 is TGTGCCAGCAGTCTCATAAGGACAGGGATCGACGGCAATGAGCAGTTCTTC. Translating it yields CASSLIRTGIDGNEQFF. The chain recombines TRBV12-3 or TRBV12-4 with TRBJ2-1; 8 nucleotides align to TRBD1. The trim removed 5 bases at V and 6 bases at J, leaving 15 bases unmatched. The CDR3 has 17 amino acids.

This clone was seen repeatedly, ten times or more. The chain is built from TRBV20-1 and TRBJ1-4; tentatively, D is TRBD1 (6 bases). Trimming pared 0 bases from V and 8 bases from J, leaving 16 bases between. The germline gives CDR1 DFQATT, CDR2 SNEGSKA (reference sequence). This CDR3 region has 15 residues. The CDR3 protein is CSARDSGEEREKLFF. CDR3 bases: TGCAGTGCTAGAGACTCAGGGGAGGAGCGCGAAAAACTGTTTTTT.

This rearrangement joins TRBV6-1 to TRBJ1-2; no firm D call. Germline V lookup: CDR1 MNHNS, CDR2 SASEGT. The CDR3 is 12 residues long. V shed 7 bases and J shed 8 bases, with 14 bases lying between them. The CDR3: CASIRWWRGYTF. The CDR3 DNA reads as TGTGCCAGCATTCGGTGGTGGCGCGGCTACACCTTC.

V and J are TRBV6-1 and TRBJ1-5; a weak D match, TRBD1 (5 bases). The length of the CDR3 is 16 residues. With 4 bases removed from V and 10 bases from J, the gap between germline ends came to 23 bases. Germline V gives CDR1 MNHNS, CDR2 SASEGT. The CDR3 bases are TGTGCCAGCAGTGGGGCCCCGACAGTCGACGCATATCCCCAGCATTTT. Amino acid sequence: CASSGAPTVDAYPQHF.

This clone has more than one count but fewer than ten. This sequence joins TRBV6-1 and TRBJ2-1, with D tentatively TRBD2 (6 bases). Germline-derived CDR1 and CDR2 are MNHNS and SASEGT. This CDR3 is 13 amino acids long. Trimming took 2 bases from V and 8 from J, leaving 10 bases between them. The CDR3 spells CASSEKGGDEQFF. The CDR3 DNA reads TGTGCCAGCAGTGAAAAGGGAGGCGATGAGCAGTTCTTC.

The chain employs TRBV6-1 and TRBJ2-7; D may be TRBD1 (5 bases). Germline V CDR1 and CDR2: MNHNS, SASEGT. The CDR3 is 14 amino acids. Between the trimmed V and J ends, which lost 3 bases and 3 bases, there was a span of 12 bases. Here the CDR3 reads CASSDRAWIYEQYF. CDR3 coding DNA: TGTGCCAGCAGTGACAGGGCTTGGATCTACGAGCAGTACTTC.

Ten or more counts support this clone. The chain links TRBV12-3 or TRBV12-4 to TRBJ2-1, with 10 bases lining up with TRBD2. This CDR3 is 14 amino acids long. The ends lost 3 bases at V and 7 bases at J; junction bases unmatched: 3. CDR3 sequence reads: CASSLASGGNEQFF. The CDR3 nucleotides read TGTGCCAGCAGTTTGGCTAGCGGGGGTAATGAGCAGTTCTTC.

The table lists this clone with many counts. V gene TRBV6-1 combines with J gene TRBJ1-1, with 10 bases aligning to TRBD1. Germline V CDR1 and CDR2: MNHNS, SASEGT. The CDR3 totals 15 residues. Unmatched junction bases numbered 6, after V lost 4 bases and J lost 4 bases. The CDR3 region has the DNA TGTGCCAGCAGTGTTGGGGACAGGGGCGGCACTGAAGCTTTCTTT. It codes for CASSVGDRGGTEAFF.